The following is a T cell receptor beta chain sequence with its context. This clonotype was detected many times. Its antigen target is currently unknown. No much larger clonotype is one base removed from it; base qualities were not supplied. The data originate from a study of breast tumors, draining lymph nodes, adjacent tissues (dated by TCRdb to 2015 to 2016). As for the study more broadly: The study compared TCR beta repertoires across tumor, adjacent nontumor tissue and axillary lymph nodes from breast cancer patients. The study was designed to assess the relationships and possible T-cell exchange between tumor, surrounding tissue and draining lymph node repertoires in human breast cancer.

Lymph node samples came from the axillary draining lymph nodes of breast cancer patients. Sequencing instrument: Illumina HiSeq 2000. Multiplex PCR amplification was used to build the TCR beta chain libraries. High-throughput sequencing was used to analyze the amplified TCR beta chain products. Using fastp at Q25 and MiXCR, TCRdb reprocessed the public reads and kept productive beta chains. Rows are combined by CDR3 protein, so each entry shows the most common genes and DNA. Across this sample there are around 130,000 distinct CDR3 sequences, with 15% to 20% seen only once. Less than 4.5% of the sample is held by the ten biggest clonotypes. The CDR3 has 17 amino acids, counting the end cysteine and phenylalanine. The sequence is cut down to CDR3 DNA, 51 bases in frame from base 1. CDR1 and CDR2 are read off the germline V gene as MGHDK and SYGVNS. A distance of 19 bases separates the germline ends of V and J, which lose 4 bases and 3 bases respectively.

Here is what the overall study found, with its caveats: Tumor T-cell repertoires showed less diversity than lymph node repertoires and more diversity than nontumor tissue repertoires, and tumor T-cell repertoires showed preferential V and J gene usage. Tumor and nontumor tissue repertoires were found to be significantly more similar in luminal-like than in basal-like breast cancer. The data were judged consistent with most tumor T cells deriving from the lymph node and then expanding within tumor tissue. The study presented the conclusion that tumor T cells originate in lymph nodes as consistent with a hypothesis, not as something directly demonstrated.

The TCR was taken from a female donor with breast cancer. Some clones in this sample may be carry-over from other donors' samples. What was sequenced was axillary lymph node tissue. Recombination connected TRBV25-1 to TRBJ2-1, with the D call tentatively TRBD1 or TRBD2, each fitting 6 bases. The CDR3 sequence is CASSGAGASGVYNEQFF. The DNA sequence follows: TGTGCCAGCAGTGGGGCAGGGGCCTCGGGGGTCTACAATGAGCAGTTCTTC.